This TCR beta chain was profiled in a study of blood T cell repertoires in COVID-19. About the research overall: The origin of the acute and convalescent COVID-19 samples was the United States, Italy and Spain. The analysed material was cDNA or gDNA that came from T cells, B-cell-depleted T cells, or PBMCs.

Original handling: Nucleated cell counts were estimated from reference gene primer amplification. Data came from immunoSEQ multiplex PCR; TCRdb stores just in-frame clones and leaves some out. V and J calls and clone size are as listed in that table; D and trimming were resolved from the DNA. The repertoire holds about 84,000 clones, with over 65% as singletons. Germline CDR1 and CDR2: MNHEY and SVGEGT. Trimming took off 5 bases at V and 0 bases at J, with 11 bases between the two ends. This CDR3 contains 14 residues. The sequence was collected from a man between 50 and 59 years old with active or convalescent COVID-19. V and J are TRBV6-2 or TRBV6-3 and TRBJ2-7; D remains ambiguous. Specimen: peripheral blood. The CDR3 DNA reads TGTGCCAGCAGTCCGTCAAGGAGCTCCTACGAGCAGTACTTC. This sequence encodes CASSPSRSSYEQYF.